The 12 T cell receptor beta chains below come from one sample, sequenced in a study of shared clonotypes between healthy human individuals. Sequencing was performed with immunoSEQ multiplex PCR; in TCRdb, only in-frame clones are kept and a portion is missing. The table shows some 1,900,000 clones, with just under 95% occurring only once. CD45RO-negative, CCR7-positively selected cells formed the naive CD8 fraction, excluding terminally differentiated effector memory CD45RA+ cells. The sequenced sample was naive CD8+ T cells sorted from blood. The receptors originated from a man aged 18 to 29 in good health.

The chain links TRBV29-1 to TRBJ1-2; D is possibly TRBD1 (5 bases). Germline V gene lookup returns CDR1 SQVTM and CDR2 ANQGSEA. The V end lost 8 bases, the J end lost 6 bases, and 13 bases lay between the germline ends. This CDR3 has 11 amino acids. Written as DNA, the CDR3 is TGCAGCCCAGGGACGGTCGATGGCTACACCTTC. Its translation: CSPGTVDGYTF.

The chain is built from TRBV7-9 and TRBJ2-3, with 11 bases fitting TRBD2. The germline gives CDR1 SEHNR, CDR2 FQNEAQ (reference sequence). The J segment lost 2 bases and the V segment lost 4 bases, leaving 8 bases of the junction unmatched. The CDR3 has 17 amino acids. The chain's CDR3 is CASSSPTSGGPTDTQYF. Written as DNA, the CDR3 is TGTGCCAGCAGCTCCCCCACTAGCGGGGGCCCCACAGATACGCAGTATTTT.

The gene calls are TRBV5-3 and TRBJ1-5; the D gene is possibly TRBD1 (6 bases). TRBV5-3 counts as an open reading frame of uncertain function. V lost 5 bases and J lost 5, with 17 bases in between. The length of the CDR3 is 15 residues. This CDR3 is CARRDRGQPYQPQHF. The CDR3 nucleotides are TGTGCCAGAAGGGACCGGGGACAACCGTATCAGCCCCAGCATTTT.

This chain uses TRBV25-1 with TRBJ2-6; no definite D call. Trimming shortened V by 5 bases and J by 0 bases, and 8 bases separated the two germline ends. The germline CDR1 and CDR2 sequences are MGHDK and SYGVNS. The CDR3 consists of 15 residues. CDR3 sequence: CASSPSLSGANVLTF. CDR3 in DNA: TGTGCCAGCAGTCCCTCTCTCTCTGGGGCCAACGTCCTGACTTTC.

The chain uses TRBV14 and TRBJ1-2, with D uncertain. Germline V gives CDR1 SGHDN, CDR2 FVKESK. V was pared by 0 bases and J by 6 bases, with 14 bases between. This CDR3 comprises 15 residues. This chain's CDR3 is CASSQDIDPRDGYTF. As DNA, the CDR3 is TGTGCCAGCAGCCAAGATATCGACCCACGGGATGGCTACACCTTC.

The gene calls are TRBV6-1 and TRBJ2-7; D gene uncertain. Per germline, CDR1 MNHNS and CDR2 SASEGT. Deletions cut 0 bases from V and 3 bases from J, with 9 bases between. This CDR3 has 14 residues. The CDR3 spells CASSEAILSYEQYF. The CDR3 DNA follows: TGTGCCAGCAGTGAAGCGATTCTCAGCTACGAGCAGTACTTC.

V usage is TRBV7-9 and J usage is TRBJ2-1; 8 nucleotides align to TRBD2. V trimming: 4 bases; J trimming: 3 bases; junction bases outside the gene matches: 8. The CDR3 runs 16 residues. Germline CDR1 is SEHNR and CDR2 is FQNEAQ (reference sequence). The CDR3 DNA reads as TGTGCCAGCAGCTCCTCGGCGCGGGGGGTCTACAATGAGCAGTTCTTC. Translation gives CASSSSARGVYNEQFF.

The genes are TRBV28 and TRBJ2-7; TRBD1 might be the D (6 bases). Germline V gives CDR1 MDHEN, CDR2 SYDVKM. Trimming left V 3 bases short and J 4 bases short, with 13 bases between. This CDR3 comprises 14 residues. For the CDR3, the DNA is TGTGCCAGCAGTTTCGATACAGGGACGTACGAGCAGTACTTC. This sequence encodes CASSFDTGTYEQYF.

This clone appeared a single time. The sample carries other DNA sequences with the same CDR3. The genes are TRBV6-1 and TRBJ2-7, with D unclear. Germline-derived CDR1 and CDR2 are MNHNS and SASEGT. V dropped 3 bases and J dropped 2 bases, with 8 bases sitting between them. The CDR3 sequence is 13 residues long. CDR3 amino acids: CASSDGPTYEQYF. CDR3 DNA sequence: TGTGCCAGCAGTGACGGGCCCACCTACGAGCAGTACTTC.

The chain is built from TRBV7-9 and TRBJ2-7; D is unclear. The CDR3 is made up of 13 amino acids. Germline V lookup: CDR1 SEHNR, CDR2 FQNEAQ (reference sequence). Deletions cut 5 bases from V and 6 bases from J, with 14 bases between. The CDR3 is CASSHPPTGEQYF. The CDR3 DNA follows: TGTGCCAGCAGCCACCCTCCGACCGGCGAGCAGTACTTC.

In this sample, this clone turned up once. This sequence joins TRBV5-1 and TRBJ2-1; 9 bases are shared with TRBD1. The V segment lost 2 bases and the J segment 4 bases; nucleotides outside the gene matches: 10. CDR1 and CDR2 from the germline V gene are SGHRS and YFSETQ. The CDR3 sequence is 17 residues long. The CDR3 nucleotides read TGCGCCAGCAGCTTTCTGGTACAGGGGGCTTCATACAATGAGCAGTTCTTC. It encodes CASSFLVQGASYNEQFF.

This clone has just a few counts. The CDR3 DNA follows: TGTGCCAGTAGTGCTGACAGCGCAACTAATGAAAAACTGTTTTTT. Protein product: CASSADSATNEKLFF. The V and J genes are TRBV19 and TRBJ1-4, with a possible D match to TRBD1 (5 bases). Trimming pared 5 bases from V and 0 bases from J, leaving 10 bases between. The CDR3 length is 15 residues. Germline-derived CDR1 and CDR2 are LNHDA and SQIVND (reference sequence).